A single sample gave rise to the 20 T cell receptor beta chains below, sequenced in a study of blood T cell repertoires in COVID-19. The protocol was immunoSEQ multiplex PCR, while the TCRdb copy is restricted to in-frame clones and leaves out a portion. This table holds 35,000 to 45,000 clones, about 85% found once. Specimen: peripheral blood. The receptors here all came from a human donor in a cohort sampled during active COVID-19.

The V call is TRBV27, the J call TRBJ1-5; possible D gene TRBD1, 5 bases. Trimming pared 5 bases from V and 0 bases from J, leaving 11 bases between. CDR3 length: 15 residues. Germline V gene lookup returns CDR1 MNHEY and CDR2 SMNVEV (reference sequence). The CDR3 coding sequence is TGTGCCAGCAGTGGAGGGGTGAATAGCAATCAGCCCCAGCATTTT. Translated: CASSGGVNSNQPQHF.

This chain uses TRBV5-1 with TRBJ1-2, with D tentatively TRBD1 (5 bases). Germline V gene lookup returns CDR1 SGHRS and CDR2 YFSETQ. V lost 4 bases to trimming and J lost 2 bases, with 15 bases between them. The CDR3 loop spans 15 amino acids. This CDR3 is CASSPLGGINYGYTF. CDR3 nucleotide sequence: TGCGCCAGCAGCCCCCTGGGGGGAATAAACTATGGCTACACCTTC. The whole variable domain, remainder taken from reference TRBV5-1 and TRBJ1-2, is KAGVTQTPRYLIKTRGQQVTLSCSPISGHRSVSWYQQTPGQGLQFLFEYFSETQRNKGNFPGRFSGRQFSNSRSEMNVSTLELGDSALYLCASSPLGGINYGYTFGSGTRLTVV.

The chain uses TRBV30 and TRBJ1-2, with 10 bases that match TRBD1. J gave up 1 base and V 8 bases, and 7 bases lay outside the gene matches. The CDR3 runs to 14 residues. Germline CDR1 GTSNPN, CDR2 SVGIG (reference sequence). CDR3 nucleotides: TGTGCCGCCCGGACAGGGGGTTATAACTATGGCTACACCTTC. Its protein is CAARTGGYNYGYTF.

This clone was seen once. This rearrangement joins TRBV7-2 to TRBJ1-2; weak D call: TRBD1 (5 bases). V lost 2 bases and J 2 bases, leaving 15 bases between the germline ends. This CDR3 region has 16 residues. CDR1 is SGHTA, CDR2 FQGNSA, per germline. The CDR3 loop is CASSLRQGGSNYGYTF. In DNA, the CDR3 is TGTGCCAGCAGCTTACGGCAGGGAGGAAGCAACTATGGCTACACCTTC.

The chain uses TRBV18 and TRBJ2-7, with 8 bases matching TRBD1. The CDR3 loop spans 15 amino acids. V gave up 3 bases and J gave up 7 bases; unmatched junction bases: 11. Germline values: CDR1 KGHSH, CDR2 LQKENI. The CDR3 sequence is CASSPQGTGTLEQYF. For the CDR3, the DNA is TGTGCCAGCTCACCCCAGGGGACAGGTACGTTGGAGCAGTACTTC.

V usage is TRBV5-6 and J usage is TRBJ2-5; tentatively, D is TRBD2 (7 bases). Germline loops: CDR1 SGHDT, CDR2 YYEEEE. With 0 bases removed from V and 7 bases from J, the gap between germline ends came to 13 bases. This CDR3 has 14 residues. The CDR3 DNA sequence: TGTGCCAGCAGCTTGGGTGGGGGGGCCGTGACCCAGTACTTC. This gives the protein CASSLGGGAVTQYF.

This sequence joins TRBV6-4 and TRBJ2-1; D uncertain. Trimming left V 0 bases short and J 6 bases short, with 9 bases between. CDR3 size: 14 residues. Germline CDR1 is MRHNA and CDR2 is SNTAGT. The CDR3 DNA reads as TGTGCCAGCAGTGACTCGAACAAGTTCAATGAGCAGTTCTTC. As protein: CASSDSNKFNEQFF.

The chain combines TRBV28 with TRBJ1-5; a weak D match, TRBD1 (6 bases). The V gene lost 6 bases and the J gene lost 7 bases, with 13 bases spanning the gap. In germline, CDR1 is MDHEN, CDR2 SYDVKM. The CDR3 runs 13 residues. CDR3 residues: CASSVQGIQPQHF. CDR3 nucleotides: TGTGCCAGCAGCGTTCAGGGGATACAGCCCCAGCATTTT.

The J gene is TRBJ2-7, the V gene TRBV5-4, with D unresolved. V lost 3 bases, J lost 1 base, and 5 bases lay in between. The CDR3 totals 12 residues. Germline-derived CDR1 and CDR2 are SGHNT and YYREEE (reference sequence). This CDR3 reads CASSSGSYEQYF. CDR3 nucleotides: TGTGCCAGCAGCTCGGGTTCCTACGAGCAGTACTTC.

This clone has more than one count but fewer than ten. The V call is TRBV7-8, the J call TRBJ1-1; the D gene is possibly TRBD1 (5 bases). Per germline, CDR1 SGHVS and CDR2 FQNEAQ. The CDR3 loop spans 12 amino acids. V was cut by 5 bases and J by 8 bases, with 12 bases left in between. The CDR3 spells CASSPTGGEAFF. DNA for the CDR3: TGTGCCAGCAGCCCCACCGGGGGGGAAGCTTTCTTT.

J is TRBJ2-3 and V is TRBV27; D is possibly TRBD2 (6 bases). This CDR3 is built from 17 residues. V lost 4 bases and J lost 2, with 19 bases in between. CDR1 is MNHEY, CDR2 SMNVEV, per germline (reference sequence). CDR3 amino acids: CASSSLVEGPLTDTQYF. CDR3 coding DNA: TGTGCCAGCAGTTCGCTCGTGGAGGGCCCCCTCACAGATACGCAGTATTTT.

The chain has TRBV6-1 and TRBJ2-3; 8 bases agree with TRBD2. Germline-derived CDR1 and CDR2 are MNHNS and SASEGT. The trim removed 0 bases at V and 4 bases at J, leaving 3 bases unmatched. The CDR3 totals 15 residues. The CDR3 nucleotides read TGTGCCAGCAGTGAAGCACGGGGGGGCCCAGATACGCAGTATTTT. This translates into CASSEARGGPDTQYF.

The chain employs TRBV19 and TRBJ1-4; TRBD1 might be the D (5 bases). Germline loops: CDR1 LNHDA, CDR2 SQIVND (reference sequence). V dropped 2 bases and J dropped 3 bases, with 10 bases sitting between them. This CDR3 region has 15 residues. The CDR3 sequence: CASSIRRGANEKLFF. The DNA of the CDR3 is TGTGCCAGTAGTATACGGAGGGGAGCTAATGAAAAACTGTTTTTT. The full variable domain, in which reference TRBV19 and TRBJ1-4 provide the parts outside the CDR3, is DGGITQSPKYLFRKEGQNVTLSCEQNLNHDAMYWYRQDPGQGLRLIYYSQIVNDFQKGDIAEGYSVSREKKESFPLTVTSAQKNPTAFYLCASSIRRGANEKLFFGSGTQLSVL.

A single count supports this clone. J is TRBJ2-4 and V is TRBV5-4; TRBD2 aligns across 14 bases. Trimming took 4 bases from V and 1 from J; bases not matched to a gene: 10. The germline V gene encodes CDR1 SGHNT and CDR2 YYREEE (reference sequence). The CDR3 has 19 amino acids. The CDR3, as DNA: TGTGCCAGCAGCCCGCGGACTAGCGGGGGGTCAGATGCCAAAAACATTCAGTACTTC. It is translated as CASSPRTSGGSDAKNIQYF.

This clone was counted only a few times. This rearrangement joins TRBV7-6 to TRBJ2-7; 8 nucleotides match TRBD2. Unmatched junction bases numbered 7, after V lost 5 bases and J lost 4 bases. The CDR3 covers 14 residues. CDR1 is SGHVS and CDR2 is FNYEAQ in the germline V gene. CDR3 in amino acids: CASSPRGGAYEQYF. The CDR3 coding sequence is TGTGCCAGCAGCCCCCGGGGGGGGGCTTACGAGCAGTACTTC.

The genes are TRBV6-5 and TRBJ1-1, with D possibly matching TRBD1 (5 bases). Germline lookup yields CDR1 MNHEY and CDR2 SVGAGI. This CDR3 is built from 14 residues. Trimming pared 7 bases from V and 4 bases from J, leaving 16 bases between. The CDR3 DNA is TGTGCCAGCACCTGGGGCGGGGGTCCCACTGAAGCTTTCTTT. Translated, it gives CASTWGGGPTEAFF.

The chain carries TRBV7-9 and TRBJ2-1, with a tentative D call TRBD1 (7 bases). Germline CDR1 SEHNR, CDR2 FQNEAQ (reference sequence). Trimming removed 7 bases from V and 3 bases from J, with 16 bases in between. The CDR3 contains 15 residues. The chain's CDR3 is CASTPGGTVYNEQFF. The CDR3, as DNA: TGTGCCAGCACCCCTGGGGGGACAGTCTACAATGAGCAGTTCTTC.

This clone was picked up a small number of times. Here the CDR3 reads CASSLDPGLGVDEQYF. The CDR3, as DNA: TGCGCCAGCAGCCTCGATCCGGGACTAGGAGTCGACGAGCAGTACTTC. The rearrangement links TRBV5-1 to TRBJ2-7; 8 positions match TRBD2. Germline assignment: CDR1 SGHRS and CDR2 YFSETQ. The ends lost 4 bases at V and 5 bases at J; junction bases unmatched: 14. CDR3 length: 16 residues.

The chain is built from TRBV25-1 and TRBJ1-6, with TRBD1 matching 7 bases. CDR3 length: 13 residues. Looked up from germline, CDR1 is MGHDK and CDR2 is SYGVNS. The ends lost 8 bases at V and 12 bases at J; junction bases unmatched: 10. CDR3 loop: CASRDSLGEPLHF. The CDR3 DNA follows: TGTGCCAGCCGGGACAGTTTGGGGGAACCCCTCCACTTT.

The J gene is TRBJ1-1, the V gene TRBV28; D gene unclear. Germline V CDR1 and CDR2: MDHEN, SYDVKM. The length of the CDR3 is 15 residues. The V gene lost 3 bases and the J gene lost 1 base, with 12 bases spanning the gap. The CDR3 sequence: CASSLVPEENTEAFF. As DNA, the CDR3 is TGTGCCAGCAGTTTGGTCCCAGAAGAGAACACTGAAGCTTTCTTT.